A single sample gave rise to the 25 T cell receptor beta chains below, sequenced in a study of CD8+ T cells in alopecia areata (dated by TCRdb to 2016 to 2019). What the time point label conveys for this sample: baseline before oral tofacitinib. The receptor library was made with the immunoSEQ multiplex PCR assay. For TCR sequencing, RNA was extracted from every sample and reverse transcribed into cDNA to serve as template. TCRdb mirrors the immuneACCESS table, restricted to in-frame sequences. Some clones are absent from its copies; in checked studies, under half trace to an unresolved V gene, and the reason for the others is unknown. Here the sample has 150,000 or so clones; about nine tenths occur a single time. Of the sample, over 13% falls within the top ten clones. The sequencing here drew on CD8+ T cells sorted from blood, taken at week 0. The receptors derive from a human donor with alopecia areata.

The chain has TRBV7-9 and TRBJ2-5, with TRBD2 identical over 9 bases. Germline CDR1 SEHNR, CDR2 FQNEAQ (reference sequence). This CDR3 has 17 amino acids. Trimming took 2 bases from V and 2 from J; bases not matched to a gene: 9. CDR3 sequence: CASSLLAREGTQETQYF. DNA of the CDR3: TGTGCCAGCAGCTTACTAGCGCGGGAGGGTACGCAAGAGACCCAGTACTTC.

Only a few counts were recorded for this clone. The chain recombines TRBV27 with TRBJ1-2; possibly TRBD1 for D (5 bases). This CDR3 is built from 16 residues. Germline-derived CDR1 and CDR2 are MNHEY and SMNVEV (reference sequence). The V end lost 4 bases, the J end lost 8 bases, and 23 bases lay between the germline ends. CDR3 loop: CASSSFGGEIRRGYTF. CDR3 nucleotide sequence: TGTGCCAGCAGTTCCTTCGGGGGGGAGATACGAAGAGGCTACACCTTC.

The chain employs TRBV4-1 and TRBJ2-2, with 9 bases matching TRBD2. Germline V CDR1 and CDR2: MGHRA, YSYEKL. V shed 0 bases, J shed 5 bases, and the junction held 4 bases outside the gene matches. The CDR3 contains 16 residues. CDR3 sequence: CASSQDRRGGTGELFF. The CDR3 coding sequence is TGCGCCAGCAGCCAAGATCGGCGGGGGGGAACCGGGGAGCTGTTTTTT.

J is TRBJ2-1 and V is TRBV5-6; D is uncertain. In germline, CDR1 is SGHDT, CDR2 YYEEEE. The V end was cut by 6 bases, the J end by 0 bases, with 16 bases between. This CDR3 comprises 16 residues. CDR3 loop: CASNQDPPGSYNEQFF. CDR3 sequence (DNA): TGTGCCAGCAACCAGGACCCTCCGGGCTCCTACAATGAGCAGTTCTTC.

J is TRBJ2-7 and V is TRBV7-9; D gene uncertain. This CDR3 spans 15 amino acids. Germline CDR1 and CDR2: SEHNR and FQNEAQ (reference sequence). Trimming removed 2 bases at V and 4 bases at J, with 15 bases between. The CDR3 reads CASSLSLDGTYEQYF. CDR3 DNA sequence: TGTGCCAGCAGCTTATCCCTGGACGGAACATACGAGCAGTACTTC.

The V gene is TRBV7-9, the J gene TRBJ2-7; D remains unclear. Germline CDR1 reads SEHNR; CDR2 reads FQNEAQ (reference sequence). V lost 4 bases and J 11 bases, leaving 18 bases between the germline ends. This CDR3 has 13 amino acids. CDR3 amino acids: CASSSPPSDLEYF. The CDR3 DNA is TGTGCCAGCAGCTCCCCGCCTAGTGATTTGGAGTACTTC.

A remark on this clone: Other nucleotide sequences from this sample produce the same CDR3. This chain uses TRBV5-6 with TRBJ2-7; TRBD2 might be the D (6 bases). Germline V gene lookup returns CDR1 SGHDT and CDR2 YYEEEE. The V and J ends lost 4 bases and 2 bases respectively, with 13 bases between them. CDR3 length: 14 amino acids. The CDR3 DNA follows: TGTGCCAGCAGCCTTGGGACTGAAACCTACGAGCAGTACTTC. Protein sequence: CASSLGTETYEQYF.

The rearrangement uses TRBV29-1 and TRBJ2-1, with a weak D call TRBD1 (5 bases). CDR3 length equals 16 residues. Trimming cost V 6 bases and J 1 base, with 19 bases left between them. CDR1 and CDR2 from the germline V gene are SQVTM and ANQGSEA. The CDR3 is CSVGPLDGQSYNEQFF. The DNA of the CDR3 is TGCAGCGTCGGGCCCCTGGACGGACAATCCTACAATGAGCAGTTCTTC.

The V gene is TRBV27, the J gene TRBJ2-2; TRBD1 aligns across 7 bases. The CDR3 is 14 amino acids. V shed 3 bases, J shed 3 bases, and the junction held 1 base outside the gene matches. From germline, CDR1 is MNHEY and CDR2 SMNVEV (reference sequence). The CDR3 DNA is TGTGCCAGCAGTTTTACAGGGGACACCGGGGAGCTGTTTTTT. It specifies CASSFTGDTGELFF.

CDR3 DNA sequence: TGTGCCAGCAGCACCGGGACGAAACAAGGCGAGCAGTACTTC. Translating it yields CASSTGTKQGEQYF. The chain carries TRBV9 and TRBJ2-7, with D perhaps being TRBD1 or TRBD2 (5 bases each). This CDR3 spans 14 amino acids. The V end was cut by 4 bases, the J end by 6 bases, with 17 bases between. The germline V gene encodes CDR1 SGDLS and CDR2 YYNGEE.

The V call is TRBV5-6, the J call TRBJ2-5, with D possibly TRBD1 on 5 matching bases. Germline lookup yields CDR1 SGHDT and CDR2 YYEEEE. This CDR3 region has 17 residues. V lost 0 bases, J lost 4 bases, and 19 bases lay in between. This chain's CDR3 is CASSLEGQGFSLETQYF. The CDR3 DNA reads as TGTGCCAGCAGCTTGGAGGGGCAGGGCTTTTCATTAGAGACCCAGTACTTC.

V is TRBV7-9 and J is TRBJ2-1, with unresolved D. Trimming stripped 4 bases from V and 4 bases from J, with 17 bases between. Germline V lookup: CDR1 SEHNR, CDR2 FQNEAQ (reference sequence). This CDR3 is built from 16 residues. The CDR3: CASSSPLRDTYNEQFF. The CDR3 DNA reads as TGTGCCAGCAGCTCCCCGCTCAGAGATACTTACAATGAGCAGTTCTTC.

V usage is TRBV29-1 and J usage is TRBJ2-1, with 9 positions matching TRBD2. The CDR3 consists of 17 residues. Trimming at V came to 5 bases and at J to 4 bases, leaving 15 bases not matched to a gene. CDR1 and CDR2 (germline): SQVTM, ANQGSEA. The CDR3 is CSVTGTSSPAGYNEQFF. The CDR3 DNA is TGCAGCGTTACCGGGACTAGCAGCCCAGCGGGGTACAATGAGCAGTTCTTC.

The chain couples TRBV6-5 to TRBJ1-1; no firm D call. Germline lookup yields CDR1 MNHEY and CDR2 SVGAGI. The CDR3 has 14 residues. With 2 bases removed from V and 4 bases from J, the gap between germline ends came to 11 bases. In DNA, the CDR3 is TGTGCCAGCAGTTACGGTCGGGGAATCACTGAAGCTTTCTTT. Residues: CASSYGRGITEAFF.

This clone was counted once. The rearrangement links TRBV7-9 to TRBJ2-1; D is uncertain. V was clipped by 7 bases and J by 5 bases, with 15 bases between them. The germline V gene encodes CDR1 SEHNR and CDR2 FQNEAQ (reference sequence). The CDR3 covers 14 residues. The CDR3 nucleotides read TGTGCCAGCACTGGTGGGTCTATTAACAATGAGCAGTTCTTC. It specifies CASTGGSINNEQFF.

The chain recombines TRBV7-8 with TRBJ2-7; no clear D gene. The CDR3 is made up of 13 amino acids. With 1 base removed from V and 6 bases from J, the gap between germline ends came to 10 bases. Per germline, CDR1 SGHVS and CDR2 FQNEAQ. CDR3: CASSLGKFVEQYF. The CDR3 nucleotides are TGTGCCAGCAGCTTAGGCAAGTTTGTCGAGCAGTACTTC.

The CDR3 loop is CASSPTYLRDRGDEQYF. CDR3 coding DNA: TGTGCCAGCAGCCCCACCTATCTCAGGGACAGGGGCGACGAGCAGTACTTC. The gene calls are TRBV4-2 and TRBJ2-7; TRBD1 aligns across 10 bases. Losses at the gene ends were 4 bases for V and 5 bases for J; bases not matched to a gene: 14. The CDR3 has 17 residues. The V gene's germline CDR1 is LGHNA and CDR2 YNFKEQ.

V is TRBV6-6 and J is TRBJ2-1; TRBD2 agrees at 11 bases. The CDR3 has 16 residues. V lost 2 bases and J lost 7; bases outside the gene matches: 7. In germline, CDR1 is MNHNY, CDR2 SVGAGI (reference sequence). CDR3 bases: TGTGCCAGCAGTTACCACCGTACTAGCGGGGGTAATGAGCAGTTCTTC. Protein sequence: CASSYHRTSGGNEQFF.

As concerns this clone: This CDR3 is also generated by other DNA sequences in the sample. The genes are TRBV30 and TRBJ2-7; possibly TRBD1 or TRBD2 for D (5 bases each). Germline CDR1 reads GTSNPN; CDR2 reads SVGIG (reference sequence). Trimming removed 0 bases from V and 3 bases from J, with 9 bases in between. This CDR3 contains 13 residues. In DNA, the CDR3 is TGTGCCTGGAGTGTGGGACGGAGCTACGAGCAGTACTTC. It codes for CAWSVGRSYEQYF.

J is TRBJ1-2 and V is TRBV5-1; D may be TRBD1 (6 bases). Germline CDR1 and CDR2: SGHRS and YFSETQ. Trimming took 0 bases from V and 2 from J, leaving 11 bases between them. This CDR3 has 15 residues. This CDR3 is CASSLETGRNYGYTF. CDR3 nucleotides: TGCGCCAGCAGCTTGGAGACAGGTCGAAACTATGGCTACACCTTC. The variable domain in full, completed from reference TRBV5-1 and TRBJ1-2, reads KAGVTQTPRYLIKTRGQQVTLSCSPISGHRSVSWYQQTPGQGLQFLFEYFSETQRNKGNFPGRFSGRQFSNSRSEMNVSTLELGDSALYLCASSLETGRNYGYTFGSGTRLTVV.

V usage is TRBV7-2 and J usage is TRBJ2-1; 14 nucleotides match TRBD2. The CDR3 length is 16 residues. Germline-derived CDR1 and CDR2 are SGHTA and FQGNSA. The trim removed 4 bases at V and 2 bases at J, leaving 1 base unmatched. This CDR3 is CASSSTSGGAYNEQFF. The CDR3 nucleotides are TGTGCCAGCAGCTCGACTAGCGGGGGGGCCTACAATGAGCAGTTCTTC. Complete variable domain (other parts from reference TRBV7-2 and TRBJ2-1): GAGVSQSPSNKVTEKGKDVELRCDPISGHTALYWYRQSLGQGLEFLIYFQGNSAPDKSGLPSDRFSAERTGGSVSTLTIQRTQQEDSAVYLCASSSTSGGAYNEQFFGPGTRLTVL.

CDR3 residues: CASSFGLAGELFF. The CDR3 DNA reads as TGTGCCAGCAGTTTCGGACTAGCCGGGGAGCTGTTTTTT. The chain uses TRBV2 and TRBJ2-2, with 7 bases fitting TRBD2. This CDR3 is 13 amino acids long. Germline loops: CDR1 SNHLY, CDR2 FYNNEI. V was pared by 5 bases and J by 6 bases, with 3 bases of the junction left unmatched.

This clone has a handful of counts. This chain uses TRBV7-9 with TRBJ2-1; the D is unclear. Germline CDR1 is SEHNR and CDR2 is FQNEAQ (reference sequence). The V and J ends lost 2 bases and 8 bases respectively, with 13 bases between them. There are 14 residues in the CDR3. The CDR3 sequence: CASSLLTERHEQFF. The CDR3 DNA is TGTGCCAGCAGCTTACTAACGGAGAGACATGAGCAGTTCTTC.

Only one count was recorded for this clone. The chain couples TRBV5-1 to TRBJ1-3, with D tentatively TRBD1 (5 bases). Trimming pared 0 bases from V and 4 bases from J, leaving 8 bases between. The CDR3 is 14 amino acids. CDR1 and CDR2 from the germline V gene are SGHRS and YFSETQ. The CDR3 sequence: CASSLAGEGNTIYF. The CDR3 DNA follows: TGCGCCAGCAGCTTGGCGGGGGAAGGAAACACCATATATTTT.

The CDR3 sequence: CASSLGGLAVSYNEQFF. The CDR3 DNA is TGTGCCAGCAGCTTAGGAGGACTAGCGGTATCCTACAATGAGCAGTTCTTC. The chain carries TRBV11-2 and TRBJ2-1; TRBD2 matches 10 bases. The length of the CDR3 is 17 residues. Trimming took 1 base from V and 1 from J; bases not matched to a gene: 4. Germline V gene sequence: CDR1 SGHAT, CDR2 FQNNGV.